The clone carrying this T cell receptor beta chain came up many times. What it binds is unknown. CDR1 and CDR2 from the germline V gene are SGHVS and FNYEAQ. The CDR3 covers 15 residues. Germline trimming cut 3 bases from V and 5 bases from J; bases unmatched to any gene: 10. This specimen comes from a study of T cell repertoires in cytomegalovirus infection. On the study more broadly: CMV infection and matching HLA type were both indicated by public TCR beta signatures.

Findings of the study overall: Clonotype analysis showed dominance of the ex vivo response by HLA-C-restricted CMV-specific TCR beta clonotypes. Adding up the frequency of public TCR beta families identified people who carried CMV plus the relevant HLA.

TCRdb independently ran MiXCR on the reads; one entry per CDR3 protein. The sample holds hundreds of thousands of distinct CDR3 sequences, approximately 32% seen once. The sequence was collected from a human donor in good health (CMV status not recorded). Some clones in this sample may be carry-over from other donors' samples. The V gene is TRBV7-6, the J gene TRBJ2-7, with TRBD1 identical over 7 bases. Sequenced here: cultured CD8+ T cells from PBMCs, sampled from culture after CMV antigen stimulation. This chain's CDR3 is CASSLVFDREHEQYF. The CDR3 region has the DNA TGTGCCAGCAGCTTGGTCTTCGACAGGGAGCACGAGCAGTACTTC.